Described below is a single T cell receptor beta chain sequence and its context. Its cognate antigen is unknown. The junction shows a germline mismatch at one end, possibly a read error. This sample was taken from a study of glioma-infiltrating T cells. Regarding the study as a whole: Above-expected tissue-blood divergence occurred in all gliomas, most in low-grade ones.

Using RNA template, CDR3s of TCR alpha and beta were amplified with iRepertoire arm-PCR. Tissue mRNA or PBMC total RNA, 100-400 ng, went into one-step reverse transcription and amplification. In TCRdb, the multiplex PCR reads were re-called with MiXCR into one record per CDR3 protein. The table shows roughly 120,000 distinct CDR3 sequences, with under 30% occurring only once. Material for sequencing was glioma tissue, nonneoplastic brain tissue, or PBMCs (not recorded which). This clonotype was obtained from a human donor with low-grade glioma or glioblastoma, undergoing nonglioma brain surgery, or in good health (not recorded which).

The CDR3 DNA follows: TGTGCCAGCAGCTTGGAGTGGGGGGGTTGGAATACTCAGTATTTT. This encodes CASSLEWGGWNTQYF. The chain employs TRBV5-4 and TRBJ2-3; 7 bases align to TRBD2. Germline V gene data show CDR1 as SGHNT and CDR2 as YYREEE (reference sequence). CDR3 length: 15 residues.